This T cell receptor (beta chain) was captured by sequencing in a study of long-term antiretroviral therapy in people with HIV. The assay, immunoSEQ v3.0, was run at survey level. Libraries were prepared by immunoSEQ multiplex PCR; TCRdb keeps only in-frame clonotypes and omits some of them. The table records some 35,000 clones, roughly 88% of them present only once. Germline V lookup: CDR1 SGHDN, CDR2 FVKESK. Trimming took off 3 bases at V and 0 bases at J, with 5 bases between the two ends. The CDR3 spans 13 residues. Study results and limitations: Diversity rose after ART but stayed below transplant donor controls. Whereas controls had wider CDR3 length ranges, HIV repertoires had narrower ones. Specimens of blood were obtained during about 2004 to 2018, possibly under older ART regimens.

Details on this clone: Its matching antigen is unknown.

This chain joins TRBV14 and TRBJ2-5; D is unresolved. Sequencing was performed on unsorted PBMCs, taken 2.2 years after starting antiretroviral therapy. The origin of this receptor is a young man with HIV. CDR3 nucleotide sequence: TGTGCCAGCAGCCACGGATACCAAGAGACCCAGTACTTC. This sequence encodes CASSHGYQETQYF.